This T cell receptor (beta chain) derives from a study of blood T cell repertoires in COVID-19. Methods used by the authors: The assay estimated nucleated cells by amplifying reference gene primers. Generated by immunoSEQ multiplex PCR, the TCRdb table keeps only in-frame clones and is missing some. That table is the source of V, J and clone size, and D and trimming were worked out from the DNA. The sample records fewer than 40,000 clones, about 88% being singletons. Sequences were obtained from peripheral blood. The clonotype comes from a woman aged 80 or over with active or convalescent COVID-19.

This CDR3 is CASSPASQGGSPLHF. The CDR3 nucleotides are TGTGCCAGCTCACCAGCTAGTCAGGGCGGCTCACCCCTCCACTTT. The chain uses TRBV18 and TRBJ1-6; D is possibly TRBD1 (5 bases). V dropped 2 bases and J dropped 10 bases, with 15 bases sitting between them. The CDR3 consists of 15 residues. The V gene's germline CDR1 is KGHSH and CDR2 LQKENI.